This TCR beta chain was identified in a study of cytomegalovirus exposure and HLA in healthy donors. Trimming took 2 bases from V and 5 from J, leaving 10 bases between them. Germline CDR1 reads SGHNT; CDR2 reads YYREEE (reference sequence). CDR3 size: 13 residues. This clone was observed a handful of times. It was with 60 Vbeta and 13 Jbeta primers that the PCR ran. Profiled with immunoSEQ multiplex PCR; TCRdb holds only in-frame clones, not every one. Here the sample spans approximately 250,000 clones, around 78% being singletons. Specimen: PBMCs. The chain combines TRBV5-4 with TRBJ2-5; D remains unclear. The TCR comes from a boy between 10 and 17 years old in good health and CMV-seronegative. CDR3 sequence reads: CASSFRTQETQYF. CDR3 DNA sequence: TGTGCCAGCAGCTTCAGAACCCAGGAGACCCAGTACTTC.